This T cell receptor beta chain is drawn from a study of T-cell reconstitution after alpha-beta-depleted transplantation in children. The TCRbeta library was prepared with unique molecular identifiers. In TCRdb, the PCR reads were re-called with MiXCR into one record per CDR3 protein. The profile shows 600,000 to 700,000 distinct CDR3 sequences, around a sixth of them singletons. This clonotype was counted many times. Germline CDR1 DFQATT, CDR2 SNEGSKA (reference sequence). The CDR3 covers 13 residues. V was trimmed by 7 bases and J by 9 bases, leaving 19 bases between them. Sequenced here: PBMCs from the stem cell graft donor, sampled from the stem cell graft. The receptor's source is a human donor who donated a stem cell graft to a child with acute myeloid leukemia. J is TRBJ2-1 and V is TRBV20-1, with D possibly called TRBD1 or TRBD2 (6 bases each). In DNA, the CDR3 is TGCAGTGTATCGGGGGCCAACCGACCTGAGCAGTTCTTC. As protein: CSVSGANRPEQFF.